This T cell receptor beta chain was captured in a study of blood T cell repertoires in COVID-19. Whole-study context: Nucleic acid was either cDNA or gDNA, and it came from T cells, B-cell-depleted T cells, or PBMCs.

TCRdb's table, derived via immunoSEQ multiplex PCR, lists solely in-frame clones and lacks some. The repertoire consists of roughly 200,000 clones, with approximately 80% occurring once and the leading ten covering about 6.7%. The CDR3 spans 14 residues. V was clipped by 1 base and J by 4 bases, with 9 bases between them. In germline, CDR1 is LGHDT, CDR2 YNNKEL (reference sequence). V usage is TRBV3-1 (or the pseudogene TRBV3-2) and J usage is TRBJ2-3; possibly TRBD2 for D (5 bases). The TCR originated in a woman in her forties with COVID-19, enrolled during active disease. The sample taken for sequencing was peripheral blood. CDR3 sequence reads: CASSQAHGADTQYF. The CDR3 DNA follows: TGTGCCAGCAGCCAAGCTCACGGGGCAGATACGCAGTATTTT.